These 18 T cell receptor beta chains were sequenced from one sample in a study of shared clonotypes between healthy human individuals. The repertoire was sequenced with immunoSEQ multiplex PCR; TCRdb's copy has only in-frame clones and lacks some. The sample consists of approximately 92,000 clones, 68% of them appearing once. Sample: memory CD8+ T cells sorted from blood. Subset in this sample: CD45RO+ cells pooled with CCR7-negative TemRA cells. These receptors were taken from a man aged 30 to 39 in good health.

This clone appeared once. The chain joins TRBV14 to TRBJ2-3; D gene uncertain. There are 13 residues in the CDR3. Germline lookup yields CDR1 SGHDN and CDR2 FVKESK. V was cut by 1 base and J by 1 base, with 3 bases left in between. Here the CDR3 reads CASSQGGTDTQYF. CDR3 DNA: TGTGCCAGCAGCCAAGGTGGCACAGATACGCAGTATTTT.

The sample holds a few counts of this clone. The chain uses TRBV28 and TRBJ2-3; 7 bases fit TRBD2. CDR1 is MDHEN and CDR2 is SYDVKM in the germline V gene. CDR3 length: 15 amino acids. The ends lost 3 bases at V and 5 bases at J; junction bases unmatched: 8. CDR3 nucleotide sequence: TGTGCCAGCAGTTTGAGGGCGGGAGACATAGATACGCAGTATTTT. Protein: CASSLRAGDIDTQYF.

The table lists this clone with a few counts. The DNA for the CDR3 is TGTGCCATCAGTGATTGGGCAGTCCAAGAGACCCAGTACTTC. It specifies CAISDWAVQETQYF. The chain employs TRBV10-3 and TRBJ2-5; D unresolved. Per germline, CDR1 ENHRY and CDR2 SYGVKD. There are 14 residues in the CDR3. Trimming pared 3 bases from V and 1 base from J, leaving 9 bases between.

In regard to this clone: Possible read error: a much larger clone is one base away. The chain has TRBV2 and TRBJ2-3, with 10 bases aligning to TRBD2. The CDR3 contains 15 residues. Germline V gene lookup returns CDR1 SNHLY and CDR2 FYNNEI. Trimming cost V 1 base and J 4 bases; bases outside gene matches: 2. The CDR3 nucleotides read TGTGCCAGCAGTGAAGGAGCGGGAGGGCCAGATACGCAGTATTTT. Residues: CASSEGAGGPDTQYF.

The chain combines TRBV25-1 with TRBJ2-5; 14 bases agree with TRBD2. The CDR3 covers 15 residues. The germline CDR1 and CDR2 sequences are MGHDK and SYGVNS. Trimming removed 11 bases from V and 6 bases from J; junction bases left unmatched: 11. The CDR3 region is CACSGTSGREKTQYF. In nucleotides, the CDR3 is TGTGCCTGTTCAGGGACTAGCGGGAGAGAGAAGACCCAGTACTTC.

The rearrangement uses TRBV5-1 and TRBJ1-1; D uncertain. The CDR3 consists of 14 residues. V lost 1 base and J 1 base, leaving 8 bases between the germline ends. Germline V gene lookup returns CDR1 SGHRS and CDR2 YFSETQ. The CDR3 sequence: CASSLSSANTEAFF. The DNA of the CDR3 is TGCGCCAGCAGCTTGTCTTCCGCGAACACTGAAGCTTTCTTT.

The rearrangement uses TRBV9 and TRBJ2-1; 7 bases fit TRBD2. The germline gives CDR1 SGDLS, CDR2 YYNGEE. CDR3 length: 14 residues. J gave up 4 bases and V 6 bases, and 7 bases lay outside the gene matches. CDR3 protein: CASNPNSGYNEQFF. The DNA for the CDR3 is TGTGCCAGCAACCCAAATAGCGGGTACAATGAGCAGTTCTTC.

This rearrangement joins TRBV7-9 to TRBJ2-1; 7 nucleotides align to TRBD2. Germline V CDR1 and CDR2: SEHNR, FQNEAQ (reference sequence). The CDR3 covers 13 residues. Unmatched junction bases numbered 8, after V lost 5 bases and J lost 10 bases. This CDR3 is CASSPAHSGEQFF. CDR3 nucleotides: TGTGCCAGCAGCCCCGCGCATAGCGGGGAGCAGTTCTTC.

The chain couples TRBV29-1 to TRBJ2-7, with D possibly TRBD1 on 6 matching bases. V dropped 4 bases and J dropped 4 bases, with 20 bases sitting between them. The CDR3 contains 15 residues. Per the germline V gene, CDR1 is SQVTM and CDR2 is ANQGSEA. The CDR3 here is CSVVGGETTRYEQYF. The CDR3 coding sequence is TGCAGCGTTGTAGGGGGAGAGACAACTCGTTACGAGCAGTACTTC.

The CDR3 coding sequence is TGTGCCAGCAGTGAGACAGGGGGCGTTCAGCCCCAGCATTTT. It translates to CASSETGGVQPQHF. The chain links TRBV6-1 to TRBJ1-5, with TRBD1 identical over 10 bases. Germline V CDR1 and CDR2: MNHNS, SASEGT. This CDR3 has 14 residues. After removal of 3 bases from V and 6 bases from J, the junction contained 2 bases not matched to a gene.

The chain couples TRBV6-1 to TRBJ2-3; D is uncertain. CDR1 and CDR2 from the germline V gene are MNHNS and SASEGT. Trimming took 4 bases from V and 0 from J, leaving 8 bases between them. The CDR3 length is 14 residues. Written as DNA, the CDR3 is TGTGCCAGCAGTGTGGGTCTTAGCACAGATACGCAGTATTTT. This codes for CASSVGLSTDTQYF.

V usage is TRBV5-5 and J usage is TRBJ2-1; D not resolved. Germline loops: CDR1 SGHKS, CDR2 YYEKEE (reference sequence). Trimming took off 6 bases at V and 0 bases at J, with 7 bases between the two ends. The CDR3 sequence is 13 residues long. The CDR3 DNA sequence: TGTGCCAGCATGTCTAGCTCCTACAATGAGCAGTTCTTC. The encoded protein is CASMSSSYNEQFF.

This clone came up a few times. The CDR3 region is CASSPVGGATYEQYF. CDR3 DNA sequence: TGTGCCAGCAGCCCTGTGGGGGGGGCAACCTACGAGCAGTACTTC. The chain carries TRBV5-4 and TRBJ2-7; tentatively, D is TRBD2 (7 bases). Trimming cost V 4 bases and J 2 bases, with 16 bases left between them. Germline CDR1 and CDR2: SGHNT and YYREEE (reference sequence). The CDR3 has 15 amino acids.

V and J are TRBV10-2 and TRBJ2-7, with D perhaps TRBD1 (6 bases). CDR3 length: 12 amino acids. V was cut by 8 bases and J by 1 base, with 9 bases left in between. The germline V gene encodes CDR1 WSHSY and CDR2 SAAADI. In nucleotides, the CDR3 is TGCGCCAGCGGGGACACTTCCTACGAGCAGTACTTC. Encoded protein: CASGDTSYEQYF.

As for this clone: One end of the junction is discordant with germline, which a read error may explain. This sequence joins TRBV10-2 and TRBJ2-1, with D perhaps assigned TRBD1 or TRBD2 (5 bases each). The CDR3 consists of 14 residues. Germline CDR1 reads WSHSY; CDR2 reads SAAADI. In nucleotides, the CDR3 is TGTGCCAGCAGCCCCGGGACCCCGAGGGATGAGCAGTTCTTC. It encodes CASSPGTPRDEQFF.

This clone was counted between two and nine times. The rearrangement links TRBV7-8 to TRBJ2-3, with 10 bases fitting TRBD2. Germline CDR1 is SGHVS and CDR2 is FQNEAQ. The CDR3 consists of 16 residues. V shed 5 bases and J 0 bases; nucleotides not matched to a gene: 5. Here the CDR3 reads CASSPVAGGSTDTQYF. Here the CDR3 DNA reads TGTGCCAGCAGCCCAGTAGCGGGAGGTAGCACAGATACGCAGTATTTT.

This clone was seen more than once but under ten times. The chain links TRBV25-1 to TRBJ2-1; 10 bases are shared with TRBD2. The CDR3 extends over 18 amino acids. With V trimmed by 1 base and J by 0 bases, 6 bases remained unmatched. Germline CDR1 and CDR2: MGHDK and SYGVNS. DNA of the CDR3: TGTGCCAGCAGTGAATCCCTCGGACTAGCGGACTCCTACAATGAGCAGTTCTTC. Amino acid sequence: CASSESLGLADSYNEQFF. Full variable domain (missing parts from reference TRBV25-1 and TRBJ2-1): EADIYQTPRYLVIGTGKKITLECSQTMGHDKMYWYQQDPGMELHLIHYSYGVNSTEKGDLSSESTVSRIRTEHFPLTLESARPSHTSQYLCASSESLGLADSYNEQFFGPGTRLTVL.

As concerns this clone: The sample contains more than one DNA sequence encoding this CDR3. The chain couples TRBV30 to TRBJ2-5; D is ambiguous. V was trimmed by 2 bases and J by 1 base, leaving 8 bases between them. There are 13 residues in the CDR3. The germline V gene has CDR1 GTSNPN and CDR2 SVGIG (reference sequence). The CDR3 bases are TGTGCCTGGAGTATCGGTAGCCAAGAGACCCAGTACTTC. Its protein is CAWSIGSQETQYF.